Sequencing of this TCR beta chain was carried out in a study of T cells in Graves' hyperthyroidism and ophthalmopathy. Every diagnosis used clinical symptoms, serum thyroxine and TRAb, thyroid ultrasound and orbital computed tomography. The source material, RNA transcripts, was used to amplify TCR beta CDR3 regions. When the TCR CDR3 underwent first-round RT-PCR, the HTBI primer set was used. TCRdb called the multiplex PCR reads again in MiXCR, with one record for every CDR3 protein. The sample consists of tens of thousands of distinct CDR3 sequences, around 55% of them appearing once. Material: peripheral blood or thyroid tissue (not recorded which). This TCR was recovered from a man in his late teens or twenties with Graves' hyperthyroidism.

CDR3 sequence reads: CASSEDRGYGYTF. The CDR3 DNA is TGCGCCAGCAGTGAGGACAGGGGCTATGGCTACACCTTC. This rearrangement joins TRBV10-1 to TRBJ1-2; 8 bases align to TRBD1. The J segment lost 4 bases and the V segment lost 2 bases, leaving 0 bases of the junction unmatched. The CDR3 sequence is 13 residues long. Germline CDR1 reads WNHNN; CDR2 reads SYGVQD (reference sequence).